Reported below is one T cell receptor beta chain. Within the sample, other DNA sequences also encode this same CDR3. Here immunoSEQ multiplex PCR was the method, and the copy in TCRdb shows in-frame clones only, minus some. The data hold some 230,000 clones, with roughly four fifths observed a single time. The sample originates from a study of blood T cell repertoires in COVID-19. The CDR3 is 12 residues long. Germline V lookup: CDR1 MNHEY, CDR2 SVGAGI. Trimming took off 5 bases at V and 5 bases at J, with 9 bases between the two ends. The TCR comes from a woman in her fifties or sixties with acute or convalescent COVID-19. The sequencing input was peripheral blood. This chain links TRBV6-5 with TRBJ1-1; D not resolved. CDR3 nucleotide sequence: TGTGCCAGCAGTATCCGCGGGACTGAAGCTTTCTTT. Amino acid sequence: CASSIRGTEAFF.